One and the same sample provided the 5 T cell receptor beta chains below, sequenced in a study of regulatory T cells in long-lasting Graves disease. In building TCR beta libraries, iRepertoire HTBI primers were used together with Arm-PCR of CDR3 regions. A single record per CDR3 protein comes from TCRdb applying MiXCR to the multiplex PCR reads. The data show hundreds of thousands of distinct CDR3 sequences, more than 10% seen once. This sample's time point: newly diagnosed GD, antithyroid drugs for less than 3 months. After RNA was extracted from PBMCs, the TCR library was made from it. These records were also assigned to another study, of T cells in Graves' hyperthyroidism and ophthalmopathy.

The starting material was peripheral blood mononuclear cells (PBMCs), obtained at new diagnosis, from a patient treated with antithyroid drugs. These TCRs come from a woman aged 25 to 39 with Graves disease.

This clonotype showed up just a few times. The rearrangement uses TRBV3-1 and TRBJ1-1; the D gene is possibly TRBD1 (5 bases). The CDR3 covers 14 residues. The germline CDR1 and CDR2 sequences are LGHDT and YNNKEL (reference sequence). V was cut by 5 bases and J by 10 bases, with 20 bases left in between. The CDR3 region has the DNA TGTGCCAGCAGCGCGTTTAGCTCTGGGGGGGTAGCTTTCTTT. Encoded protein: CASSAFSSGGVAFF.

Regarding this clonotype: A much larger clone differs from this one at a single base, so this may be a read error. The V call is TRBV27, the J call TRBJ2-1, with D uncertain. CDR1 and CDR2 from the germline V gene are MNHEY and SMNVEV (reference sequence). CDR3 length: 16 residues. CDR3 region: CASSLFFRFGYNGQFF. CDR3 DNA sequence: TGTGCCAGCAGTTTATTTTTCCGATTCGGCTACAATGGGCAGTTCTTC.

With regard to this clonotype: The junction departs from germline at one end; a sequencing error may be responsible. The chain uses TRBV27 and TRBJ2-1; D gene ambiguous. The CDR3 covers 13 residues. Looked up from germline, CDR1 is MNHEY and CDR2 is SMNVEV (reference sequence). The CDR3 nucleotides read TGTGCCAGCGGTTTAGCCGCTATCAATGAGCAGTTCTTC. This gives the protein CASGLAAINEQFF.

There are many counts of this clonotype. The CDR3 loop reads CASSSHLTGVTEAFF. Here the CDR3 DNA reads TGTGCCAGCAGTTCTCACCTGACAGGGGTTACTGAAGCTTTCTTT. This chain links TRBV28 with TRBJ1-1, with TRBD1 matching over 8 bases. The CDR3 covers 15 residues. The J segment lost 5 bases and the V segment lost 4 bases, leaving 9 bases of the junction unmatched. CDR1 and CDR2 (germline): MDHEN, SYDVKM.

This clonotype was observed many times. The chain combines TRBV12-3 or TRBV12-4 with TRBJ2-7, with D perhaps matching TRBD1 (6 bases). Trimming left V 2 bases short and J 2 bases short, with 10 bases between. CDR3 length: 14 residues. The CDR3 sequence: CASSLRDITYEQYF. CDR3 in DNA: TGTGCCAGCAGTTTACGGGACATAACCTACGAGCAGTACTTC.